A single sample is the source of the 22 T cell receptor beta chains below, sequenced in a study of T cell changes during pregnancy in multiple sclerosis. The repertoire was sequenced with immunoSEQ multiplex PCR; TCRdb's copy has only in-frame clones and lacks some. The sample yields some 55,000 clones, approximately 91% seen once. This sample comprised peripheral blood, obtained after pregnancy. These TCRs come from a female donor in good health, enrolled as a control in a pregnancy study.

For this clone: Other DNA sequences from this sample encode an identical CDR3 as well. This chain connects TRBV9 to TRBJ2-3, with TRBD2 matching over 7 bases. Germline-derived CDR1 and CDR2 are SGDLS and YYNGEE. V shed 4 bases and J 1 base; nucleotides not matched to a gene: 3. The CDR3 runs 14 residues. In DNA, the CDR3 is TGTGCCAGCAGCCGAACTAGCGGCACAGATACGCAGTATTTT. Its protein is CASSRTSGTDTQYF.

This clone was counted only a few times. V and J are TRBV2 and TRBJ1-6; D might be TRBD1 (5 bases). The CDR3 is 14 residues long. CDR1 and CDR2 from the germline V gene are SNHLY and FYNNEI. Trimming took off 2 bases at V and 7 bases at J, with 9 bases between the two ends. This chain's CDR3 is CASSEQGRNSPLHF. The CDR3 DNA is TGTGCCAGCAGTGAACAGGGTCGGAATTCACCCCTCCACTTT.

This rearrangement joins TRBV5-1 to TRBJ1-2; TRBD1 matches at 7 bases. The CDR3 spans 15 residues. The J segment lost 2 bases and the V segment lost 2 bases, leaving 6 bases of the junction unmatched. Germline V CDR1 and CDR2: SGHRS, YFSETQ. CDR3 bases: TGCGCCAGCAGCTTAGGGGGCGGCGAGAACTATGGCTACACCTTC. Amino acids: CASSLGGGENYGYTF.

The chain employs TRBV30 and TRBJ2-2; possible D gene TRBD2, 5 bases. This CDR3 is built from 15 residues. The V gene lost 0 bases and the J gene lost 7 bases, with 15 bases spanning the gap. Germline lookup yields CDR1 GTSNPN and CDR2 SVGIG (reference sequence). CDR3 amino acids: CAWSVRGQLFGELFF. The CDR3 DNA reads TGTGCCTGGAGTGTACGAGGGCAGTTATTCGGGGAGCTGTTTTTT.

This clone was counted a single time. The chain is built from TRBV7-9 and TRBJ1-2; D unresolved. Trimming took off 6 bases at V and 3 bases at J, with 8 bases between the two ends. The CDR3 is 12 residues long. Germline CDR1 reads SEHNR; CDR2 reads FQNEAQ (reference sequence). The CDR3 nucleotides read TGTGCCAGCAGATCTACTGACTATGGCTACACCTTC. Amino acids: CASRSTDYGYTF.

Only one count was recorded for this clone. The rearrangement uses TRBV2 and TRBJ2-7, with 14 bases aligning to TRBD2. The CDR3 runs 16 residues. V was pared by 3 bases and J by 4 bases, with 5 bases of the junction left unmatched. The germline V gene encodes CDR1 SNHLY and CDR2 FYNNEI. The CDR3 sequence: CASSDRTSGRKYEQYF. The CDR3 coding sequence is TGTGCCAGCAGTGACCGGACTAGCGGGAGGAAGTACGAGCAGTACTTC.

The V and J genes are TRBV5-6 and TRBJ2-7, with 10 bases that match TRBD1. The germline V gene encodes CDR1 SGHDT and CDR2 YYEEEE. The CDR3 has 14 amino acids. J gave up 2 bases and V 5 bases, and 4 bases lay outside the gene matches. CDR3 residues: CASSRQGATYEQYF. The CDR3 DNA reads as TGTGCCAGCAGTCGACAGGGGGCCACCTACGAGCAGTACTTC.

The rearrangement links TRBV7-9 to TRBJ1-2; TRBD1 matches 8 bases. The J segment lost 5 bases and the V segment lost 5 bases, leaving 4 bases of the junction unmatched. The CDR3 is 13 amino acids. CDR1 and CDR2 from the germline V gene are SEHNR and FQNEAQ (reference sequence). CDR3 sequence: CASSVGQGYGYTF. The CDR3 DNA sequence: TGTGCCAGCAGCGTAGGACAGGGATATGGCTACACCTTC.

The J gene is TRBJ2-2, the V gene TRBV29-1, with 7 nucleotides matching TRBD1. The ends lost 6 bases at V and 3 bases at J; junction bases unmatched: 10. The CDR3 is 15 residues long. From germline, CDR1 is SQVTM and CDR2 ANQGSEA. The CDR3 sequence: CSVARTGGDTGELFF. DNA of the CDR3: TGCAGCGTGGCTAGGACAGGCGGCGACACCGGGGAGCTGTTTTTT.

The sample holds one count of this clone. The chain recombines TRBV5-1 with TRBJ1-4; no reliable D call. Deletions cut 0 bases from V and 3 bases from J, with 9 bases between. The CDR3 has 15 residues. Germline CDR1 is SGHRS and CDR2 is YFSETQ. CDR3 sequence (DNA): TGCGCCAGCAGCTTGGGAGTTCTTTCTAATGAAAAACTGTTTTTT. It translates to CASSLGVLSNEKLFF. Full variable domain (remainder filled in from reference TRBV5-1 and TRBJ1-4): KAGVTQTPRYLIKTRGQQVTLSCSPISGHRSVSWYQQTPGQGLQFLFEYFSETQRNKGNFPGRFSGRQFSNSRSEMNVSTLELGDSALYLCASSLGVLSNEKLFFGSGTQLSVL.

The chain uses TRBV7-2 and TRBJ2-5, with 9 bases that match TRBD2. Trimming removed 2 bases from V and 1 base from J; junction bases left unmatched: 5. This CDR3 has 16 amino acids. Germline assignment: CDR1 SGHTA and CDR2 FQGNSA. DNA for the CDR3: TGTGCCAGCAGCTTAAGTGGTAGCGGGAGCCAAGAGACCCAGTACTTC. It encodes CASSLSGSGSQETQYF. The variable domain in full, completed from reference TRBV7-2 and TRBJ2-5, reads GAGVSQSPSNKVTEKGKDVELRCDPISGHTALYWYRQSLGQGLEFLIYFQGNSAPDKSGLPSDRFSAERTGGSVSTLTIQRTQQEDSAVYLCASSLSGSGSQETQYFGPGTRLLVL.

The chain uses TRBV5-6 and TRBJ1-2; tentative D call: TRBD1 (6 bases). V lost 4 bases, J lost 3 bases, and 13 bases lay in between. This CDR3 spans 14 amino acids. The germline CDR1 and CDR2 sequences are SGHDT and YYEEEE. CDR3 protein: CASSPKQGYYGYTF. The CDR3 DNA reads TGTGCCAGCAGCCCAAAACAGGGCTACTATGGCTACACCTTC.

The V and J genes are TRBV6-6 and TRBJ1-5; D not certain. The CDR3 has 14 residues. The V and J ends lost 4 bases and 0 bases respectively, with 7 bases between them. Germline-derived CDR1 and CDR2 are MNHNY and SVGAGI (reference sequence). The CDR3 loop is CASSLADSNQPQHF. As DNA, the CDR3 is TGTGCCAGCAGTTTAGCAGATAGCAATCAGCCCCAGCATTTT.

The rearrangement uses TRBV9 and TRBJ2-2, with D tentatively TRBD1 (6 bases). CDR3 length: 15 amino acids. Germline values: CDR1 SGDLS, CDR2 YYNGEE. Trimming left V 0 bases short and J 3 bases short, with 9 bases between. CDR3 amino acids: CASSVAPGDTGELFF. CDR3 coding DNA: TGTGCCAGCAGCGTAGCCCCAGGGGACACCGGGGAGCTGTTTTTT.

The chain combines TRBV11-2 with TRBJ1-2, with D unresolved. The CDR3 extends over 13 amino acids. The V end was cut by 5 bases, the J end by 0 bases, with 7 bases between. Germline CDR1 is SGHAT and CDR2 is FQNNGV. The CDR3 loop reads CASSEAPNYGYTF. For the CDR3, the DNA is TGTGCCAGCAGCGAGGCGCCTAACTATGGCTACACCTTC.

The V call is TRBV5-4, the J call TRBJ1-4, with 7 bases fitting TRBD1. Per germline, CDR1 SGHNT and CDR2 YYREEE (reference sequence). The CDR3 consists of 15 residues. V was pared by 4 bases and J by 7 bases, with 10 bases of the junction left unmatched. DNA of the CDR3: TGTGCCAGCAGCCTGCCCGGGACAGTTACTGAAAAACTGTTTTTT. Protein: CASSLPGTVTEKLFF.

For the CDR3, the DNA is TGTGCCAGCAGCTTAGCGCCAGGAGCCAAAAACATTCAGTACTTC. Its protein product is CASSLAPGAKNIQYF. The rearrangement links TRBV7-9 to TRBJ2-4; unclear D gene. V was clipped by 0 bases and J by 0 bases, with 6 bases between them. CDR1 is SEHNR, CDR2 FQNEAQ, per germline (reference sequence). The CDR3 has 15 amino acids. The variable domain in full, with the rest retrieved from reference TRBV7-9 and TRBJ2-4, is DTGVSQNPRHKITKRGQNVTFRCDPISEHNRLYWYRQTLGQGPEFLTYFQNEAQLEKSRLLSDRFSAERPKGSFSTLEIQRTEQGDSAMYLCASSLAPGAKNIQYFGAGTRLSVL.

V gene TRBV12-5 combines with J gene TRBJ1-2; TRBD1 might be the D (5 bases). The CDR3 totals 16 residues. Trimming left V 3 bases short and J 6 bases short, with 20 bases between. Germline V gene data show CDR1 as LGHNT and CDR2 as FRNRAP. This CDR3 reads CASGFILTDLQDGYTF. The CDR3, as DNA: TGTGCTAGTGGTTTTATTCTGACAGATTTACAGGATGGCTACACCTTC.

In this sample, this clone turned up a few times. The V and J genes are TRBV6-5 and TRBJ1-5, with a possible D match to TRBD1 (5 bases). Trimming cost V 2 bases and J 7 bases, with 12 bases left between them. Germline loops: CDR1 MNHEY, CDR2 SVGAGI. This CDR3 has 14 residues. CDR3 nucleotide sequence: TGTGCCAGCAGTTACAGCAGGGTGGGACAGCCCCAGCATTTT. Its protein is CASSYSRVGQPQHF.

The chain joins TRBV7-9 to TRBJ1-2; 8 bases line up with TRBD1. In germline, CDR1 is SEHNR, CDR2 FQNEAQ (reference sequence). CDR3 length: 14 residues. V gave up 6 bases and J gave up 6 bases; unmatched junction bases: 9. CDR3 DNA: TGTGCCAGCAGGACAGGGGCCGGGGAGGATGGCTACACCTTC. Encoded protein: CASRTGAGEDGYTF. Drawing the rest from reference TRBV7-9 and TRBJ1-2, the complete variable domain is DTGVSQNPRHKITKRGQNVTFRCDPISEHNRLYWYRQTLGQGPEFLTYFQNEAQLEKSRLLSDRFSAERPKGSFSTLEIQRTEQGDSAMYLCASRTGAGEDGYTFGSGTRLTVV.

The chain uses TRBV25-1 and TRBJ2-5; the D gene is possibly TRBD2 (5 bases). The CDR3 has 15 amino acids. Trimming shortened V by 2 bases and J by 5 bases, and 15 bases separated the two germline ends. Germline assignment: CDR1 MGHDK and CDR2 SYGVNS. This CDR3 is CASSEGRLARETQYF. CDR3 nucleotide sequence: TGTGCCAGCAGTGAAGGGCGGCTAGCTCGCGAGACCCAGTACTTC. The full variable domain, in which reference TRBV25-1 and TRBJ2-5 provide the parts outside the CDR3, is EADIYQTPRYLVIGTGKKITLECSQTMGHDKMYWYQQDPGMELHLIHYSYGVNSTEKGDLSSESTVSRIRTEHFPLTLESARPSHTSQYLCASSEGRLARETQYFGPGTRLLVL.

In its sample, this clone was seen once. The gene calls are TRBV13 and TRBJ2-7; D might be TRBD1 (6 bases). Germline CDR1 reads PRHDT; CDR2 reads FYEKMQ (reference sequence). The CDR3 totals 14 residues. The ends were cut back, 2 bases at V and 3 bases at J, with 11 bases in the middle. CDR3 region: CASSLRKGGYEQYF. The DNA for the CDR3 is TGTGCCAGCAGCTTAAGGAAAGGGGGCTACGAGCAGTACTTC.